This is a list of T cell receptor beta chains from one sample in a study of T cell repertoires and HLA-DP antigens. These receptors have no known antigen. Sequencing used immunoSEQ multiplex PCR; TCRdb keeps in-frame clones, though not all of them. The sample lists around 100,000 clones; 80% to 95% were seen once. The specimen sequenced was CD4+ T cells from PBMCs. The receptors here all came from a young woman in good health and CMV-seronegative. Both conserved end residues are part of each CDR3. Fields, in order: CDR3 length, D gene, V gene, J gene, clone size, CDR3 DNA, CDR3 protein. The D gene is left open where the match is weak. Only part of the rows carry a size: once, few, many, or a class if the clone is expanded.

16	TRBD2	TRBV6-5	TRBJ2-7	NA	TGTGCCAGCAGTTCAGTAATAGCGGGAGGGACCCACGAGCAGTACTTC	CASSSVIAGGTHEQYF
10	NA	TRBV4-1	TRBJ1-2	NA	TGCGCCAGCAGCCAAGAAGGGGGCACCTTC	CASSQEGGTF
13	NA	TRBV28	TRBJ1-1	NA	TGTGCCAGCAACTATCCACTCGGGGGGAAAGCTTTCTTT	CASNYPLGGKAFF
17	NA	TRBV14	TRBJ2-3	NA	TGTGCCAGCAGCCAAGGGGGACGGCGCGGAGGCACAGATACGCAGTATTTT	CASSQGGRRGGTDTQYF
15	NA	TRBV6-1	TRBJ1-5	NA	TGTGCCAGCAGTACCATTGGACAGAAAAATCAGCCCCAGCATTTT	CASSTIGQKNQPQHF
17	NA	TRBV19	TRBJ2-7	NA	TGTGCCAGTAGTATAAGGGGCGGGCAGACAATCTCCTACGAGCAGTACTTC	CASSIRGGQTISYEQYF
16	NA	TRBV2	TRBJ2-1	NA	TGTGCCAGCAGCGAAGTTGCCCCACTCGACTACAATGAGCAGTTCTTC	CASSEVAPLDYNEQFF
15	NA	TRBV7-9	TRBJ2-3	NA	TGTGCCAGCAGGAGTTCGGGGGACAGCACAGATACGCAGTATTTT	CASRSSGDSTDTQYF
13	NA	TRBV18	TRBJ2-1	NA	TGTGCCAGCTCACCACCGGGCCCGCGTGAGCAGTTCTTC	CASSPPGPREQFF
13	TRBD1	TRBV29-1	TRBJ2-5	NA	TGCAGCGCCGAAACAGGGGTGCAAGAGACCCAGTACTTC	CSAETGVQETQYF
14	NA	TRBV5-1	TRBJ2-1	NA	TGCGCCAGCAGCTTGACCAACTCCTACAATGAGCAGTTCTTC	CASSLTNSYNEQFF
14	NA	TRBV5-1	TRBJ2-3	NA	TGCGCCAGCAGCGTTCGGACCTCTGAAGATGCGCAGTATTTT	CASSVRTSEDAQYF
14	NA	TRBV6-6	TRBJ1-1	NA	TGTGCCAGCAGTTACTCGAGGGCCGGTACTGAAGCTTTCTTT	CASSYSRAGTEAFF
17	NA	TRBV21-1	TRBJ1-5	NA	TGTGCCAGCAGCGTTAGTCCCGGGACAGGGCTTCATCAGCCCCAGCATTTT	CASSVSPGTGLHQPQHF
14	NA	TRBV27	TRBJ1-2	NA	TGTGCCAGCAGTCACGACCTGGGGGGCGGTGGCTACACCTTC	CASSHDLGGGGYTF
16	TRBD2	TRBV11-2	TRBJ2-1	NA	TGTGCCAGCAGCTTAGAGCCGGCGGGAGTTAACAATGAGCAGTTCTTC	CASSLEPAGVNNEQFF
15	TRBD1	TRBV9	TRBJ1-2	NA	TGTGCCAGCAGCGGTTATAGGGACAGGGGAGTTGGCTACACCTTC	CASSGYRDRGVGYTF
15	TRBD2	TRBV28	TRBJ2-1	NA	TGTGCCAGCAGTTTAGCGACTAGCGGGAGTAATGAGCAGTTCTTC	CASSLATSGSNEQFF
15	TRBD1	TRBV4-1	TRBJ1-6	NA	TGCGCCAGCAGCCGAGGACAGGGGCCGGCTTCACCCCTCCACTTT	CASSRGQGPASPLHF
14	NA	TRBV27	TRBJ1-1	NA	TGTGCCAGCAGAGGGGCGGGTGCAGAGACTGAAGCTTTCTTT	CASRGAGAETEAFF
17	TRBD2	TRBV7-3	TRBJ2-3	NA	TGTGCCAGCAGCTCCGGACTAGCGGGGGCCGGGACAGATACGCAGTATTTT	CASSSGLAGAGTDTQYF
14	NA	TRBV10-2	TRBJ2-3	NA	TGCGCCAGCACCACAGGTTATTACGCGGATACGCAGTATTTT	CASTTGYYADTQYF
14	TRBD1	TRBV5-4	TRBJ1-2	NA	TGTGCCAGCAACGACGGGACAGTTTCATATGGCTACACCTTC	CASNDGTVSYGYTF
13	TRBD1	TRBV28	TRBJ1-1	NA	TGTGCCAGCGGAGGACAGGGGTTCACTGAAGCTTTCTTT	CASGGQGFTEAFF
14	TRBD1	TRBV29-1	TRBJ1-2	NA	TGCAGCCTTCTAGGGGACAGGGGGTGGGGTGGCTACACCTTC	CSLLGDRGWGGYTF
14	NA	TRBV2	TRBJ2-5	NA	TGTGCCAGCAGTGATAGGCAGGGAGGAGAGACCCAGTACTTC	CASSDRQGGETQYF
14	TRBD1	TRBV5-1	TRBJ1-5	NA	TGCGCCAGCAGCCTGACAGGGTTTAGGGAGCCCCAGCATTTT	CASSLTGFREPQHF
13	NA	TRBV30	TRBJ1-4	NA	TGTGCCTTACTCCGGGCTAATAATGAAAAACTGTTTTTT	CALLRANNEKLFF
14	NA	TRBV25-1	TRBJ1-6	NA	TGTGCCAGCAGTGAATACCACTATAATTCACCCCTCCACTTT	CASSEYHYNSPLHF
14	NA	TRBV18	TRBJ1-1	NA	TGTGCCAGCTCACCACTCGGGGGTGACACTGAAGCTTTCTTT	CASSPLGGDTEAFF
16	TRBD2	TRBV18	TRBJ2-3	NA	TGTGCCAGCTCACCACCGCAACTAGCGACCACAGATACGCAGTATTTT	CASSPPQLATTDTQYF
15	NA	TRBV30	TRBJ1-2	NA	TGTGCCTGGAGTGTCGGGGAATCAACCAACTATGGCTACACCTTC	CAWSVGESTNYGYTF
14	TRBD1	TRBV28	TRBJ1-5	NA	TGTGCCAGCAGTCGAACAGGGGGAACTCAGCCCCAGCATTTT	CASSRTGGTQPQHF
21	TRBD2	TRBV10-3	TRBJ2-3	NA	TGTGCCATCAGTTCCCCCCGCGGGACTAGCGGAGAAGGAGCCGCCACAGATACGCAGTATTTT	CAISSPRGTSGEGAATDTQYF
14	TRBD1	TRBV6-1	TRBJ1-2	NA	TGTGCCAGCAGCACCGGGACAGGGGACTATGGCTACACCTTC	CASSTGTGDYGYTF
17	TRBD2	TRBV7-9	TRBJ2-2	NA	TGTGCCACCTCCCTGGGGACTAGCAACGCGAACACCGGGGAGCTGTTTTTT	CATSLGTSNANTGELFF
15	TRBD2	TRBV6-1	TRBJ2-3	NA	TGTGCCAGCAGCGCCGGGACTAGCGACACAGATACGCAGTATTTT	CASSAGTSDTDTQYF
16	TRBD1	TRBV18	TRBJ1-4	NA	TGTGCCAGCTCTTCGGCGACAGGGACCTTTAATGAAAAACTGTTTTTT	CASSSATGTFNEKLFF
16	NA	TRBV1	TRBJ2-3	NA	TGCACCAGCAGGAGGGCTAGCGGGAGTGGCACAGATACGCAGTATTTT	CTSRRASGSGTDTQYF
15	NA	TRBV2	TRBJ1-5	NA	TGTGCCAGCAGCGAGGAAGGGGTGGGCAATCAGCCCCAGCATTTT	CASSEEGVGNQPQHF
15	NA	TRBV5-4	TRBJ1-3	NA	TGTGCCAGCAGCCCGGGGGGAGTCTCTGGAAACACCATATATTTT	CASSPGGVSGNTIYF
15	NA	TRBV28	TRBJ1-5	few	TGTGCCAGCAGTTTCGCGTCGAGGAGTTATCAGCCCCAGCATTTT	CASSFASRSYQPQHF